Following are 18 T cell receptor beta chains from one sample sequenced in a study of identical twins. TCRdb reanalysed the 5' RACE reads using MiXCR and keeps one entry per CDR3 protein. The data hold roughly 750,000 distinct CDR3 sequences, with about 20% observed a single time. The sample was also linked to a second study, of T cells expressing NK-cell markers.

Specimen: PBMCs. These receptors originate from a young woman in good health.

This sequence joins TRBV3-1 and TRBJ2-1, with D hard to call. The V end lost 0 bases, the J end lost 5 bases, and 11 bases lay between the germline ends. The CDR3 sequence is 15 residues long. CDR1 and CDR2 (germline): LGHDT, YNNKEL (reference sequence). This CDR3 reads CASSQDQARHNEQFF. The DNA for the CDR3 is TGTGCCAGCAGCCAAGATCAAGCGAGGCACAATGAGCAGTTCTTC.

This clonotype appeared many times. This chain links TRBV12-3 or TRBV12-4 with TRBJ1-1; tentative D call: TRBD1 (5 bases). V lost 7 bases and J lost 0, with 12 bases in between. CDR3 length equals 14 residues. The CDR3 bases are TGTGCCAGCACCTCAGACAGAATGAACACTGAAGCTTTCTTT. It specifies CASTSDRMNTEAFF.

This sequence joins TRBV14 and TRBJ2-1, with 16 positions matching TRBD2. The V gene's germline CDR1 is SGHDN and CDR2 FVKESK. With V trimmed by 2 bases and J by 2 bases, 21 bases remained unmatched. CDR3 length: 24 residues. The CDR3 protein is CASSQTRIPGLAGGVRGTYNEQFF. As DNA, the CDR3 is TGTGCCAGCAGCCAAACTCGTATCCCGGGACTAGCGGGAGGGGTCCGGGGTACCTACAATGAGCAGTTCTTC.

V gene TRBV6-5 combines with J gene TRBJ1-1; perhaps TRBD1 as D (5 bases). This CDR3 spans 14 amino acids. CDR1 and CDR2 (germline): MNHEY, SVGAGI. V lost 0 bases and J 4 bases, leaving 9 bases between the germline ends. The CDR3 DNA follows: TGTGCCAGCAGTTACTCGAGCCAGGGCACTGAAGCTTTCTTT. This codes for CASSYSSQGTEAFF.

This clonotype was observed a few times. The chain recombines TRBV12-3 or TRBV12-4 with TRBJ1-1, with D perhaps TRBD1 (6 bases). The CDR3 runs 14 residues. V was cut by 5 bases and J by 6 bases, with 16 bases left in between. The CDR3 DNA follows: TGTGCCAGCAGTGCCCCGGGGGCGCGTCCTGAAGCTTTCTTT. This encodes CASSAPGARPEAFF.

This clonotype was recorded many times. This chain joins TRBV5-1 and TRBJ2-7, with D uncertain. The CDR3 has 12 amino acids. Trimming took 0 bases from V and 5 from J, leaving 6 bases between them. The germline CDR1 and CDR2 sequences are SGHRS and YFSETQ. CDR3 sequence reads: CASSLETDEQYF. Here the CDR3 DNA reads TGCGCCAGCAGCTTGGAAACAGACGAGCAGTACTTC.

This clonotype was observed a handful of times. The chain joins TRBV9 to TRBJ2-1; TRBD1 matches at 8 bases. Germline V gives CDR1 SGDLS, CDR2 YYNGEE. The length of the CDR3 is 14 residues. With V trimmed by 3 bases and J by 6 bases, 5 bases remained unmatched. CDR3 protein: CASSETGASNEQFF. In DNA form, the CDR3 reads TGTGCCAGCAGCGAGACAGGGGCTTCCAATGAGCAGTTCTTC. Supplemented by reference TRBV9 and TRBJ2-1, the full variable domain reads DSGVTQTPKHLITATGQRVTLRCSPRSGDLSVYWYQQSLDQGLQFLIQYYNGEERAKGNILERFSAQQFPDLHSELNLSSLELGDSALYFCASSETGASNEQFFGPGTRLTVL.

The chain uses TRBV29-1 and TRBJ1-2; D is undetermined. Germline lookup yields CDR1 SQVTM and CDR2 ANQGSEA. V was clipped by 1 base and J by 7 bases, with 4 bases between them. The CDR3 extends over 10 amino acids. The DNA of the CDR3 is TGCAGCGTTGAAGGGTCTGGCTACACCTTC. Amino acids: CSVEGSGYTF.

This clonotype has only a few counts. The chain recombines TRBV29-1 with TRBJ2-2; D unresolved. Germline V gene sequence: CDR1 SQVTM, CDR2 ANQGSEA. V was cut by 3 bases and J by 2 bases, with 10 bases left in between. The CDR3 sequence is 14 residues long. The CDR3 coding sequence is TGCAGCGTTGATGCTGGGTCTAACACCGGGGAGCTGTTTTTT. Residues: CSVDAGSNTGELFF.

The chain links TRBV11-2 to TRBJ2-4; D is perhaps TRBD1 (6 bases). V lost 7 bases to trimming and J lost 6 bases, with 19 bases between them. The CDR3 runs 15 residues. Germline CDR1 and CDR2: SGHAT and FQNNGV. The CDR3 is CASTSHPRGTNIQYF. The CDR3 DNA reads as TGTGCCAGCACCTCACACCCCAGGGGAACAAACATTCAGTACTTC.

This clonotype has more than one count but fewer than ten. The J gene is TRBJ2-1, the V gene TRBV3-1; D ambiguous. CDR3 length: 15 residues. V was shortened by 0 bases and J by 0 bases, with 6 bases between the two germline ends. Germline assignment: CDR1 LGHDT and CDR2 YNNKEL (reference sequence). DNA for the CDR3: TGTGCCAGCAGCCAAGATGACAACTCCTACAATGAGCAGTTCTTC. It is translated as CASSQDDNSYNEQFF.

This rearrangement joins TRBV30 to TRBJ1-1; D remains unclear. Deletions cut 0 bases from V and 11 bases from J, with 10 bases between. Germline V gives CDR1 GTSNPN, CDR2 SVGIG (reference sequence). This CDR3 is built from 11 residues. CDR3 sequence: CAWSVMAQAFF. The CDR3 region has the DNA TGTGCCTGGAGTGTAATGGCCCAGGCTTTCTTT.

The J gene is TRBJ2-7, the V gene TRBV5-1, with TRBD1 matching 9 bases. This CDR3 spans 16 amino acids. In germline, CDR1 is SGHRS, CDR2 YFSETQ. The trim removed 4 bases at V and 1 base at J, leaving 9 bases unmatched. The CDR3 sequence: CASSKETGQGSYEQYF. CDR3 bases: TGCGCCAGCAGCAAGGAAACCGGACAGGGGTCCTACGAGCAGTACTTC.

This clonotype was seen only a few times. The CDR3 loop reads CAWSPPGTSGSRELFF. As DNA, the CDR3 is TGTGCCTGGAGTCCGCCCGGGACTAGCGGGAGCAGGGAGCTGTTTTTT. This chain connects TRBV30 to TRBJ2-2; TRBD2 matches at 14 bases. This CDR3 spans 16 amino acids. V lost 2 bases, J lost 9 bases, and 8 bases stayed unmatched. From germline, CDR1 is GTSNPN and CDR2 SVGIG (reference sequence).

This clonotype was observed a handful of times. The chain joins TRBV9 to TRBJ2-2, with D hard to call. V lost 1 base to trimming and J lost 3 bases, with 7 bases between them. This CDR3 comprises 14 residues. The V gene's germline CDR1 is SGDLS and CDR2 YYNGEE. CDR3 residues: CASSVLVHTGELFF. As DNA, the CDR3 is TGTGCCAGCAGCGTACTAGTTCACACCGGGGAGCTGTTTTTT.

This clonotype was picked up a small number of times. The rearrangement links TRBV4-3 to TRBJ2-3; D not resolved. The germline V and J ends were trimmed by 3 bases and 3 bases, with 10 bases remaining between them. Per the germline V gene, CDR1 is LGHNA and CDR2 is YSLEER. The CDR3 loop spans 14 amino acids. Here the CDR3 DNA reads TGCGCCAGCAGCCAGCTTGGACGGACAGATACGCAGTATTTT. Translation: CASSQLGRTDTQYF.

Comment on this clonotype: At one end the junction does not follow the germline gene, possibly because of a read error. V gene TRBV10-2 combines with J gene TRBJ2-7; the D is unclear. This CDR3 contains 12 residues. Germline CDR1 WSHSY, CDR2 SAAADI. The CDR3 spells CASSEPVGWPHF. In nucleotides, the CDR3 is TGCGCCAGCAGTGAGCCGGTCGGATGGCCGCACTTC.

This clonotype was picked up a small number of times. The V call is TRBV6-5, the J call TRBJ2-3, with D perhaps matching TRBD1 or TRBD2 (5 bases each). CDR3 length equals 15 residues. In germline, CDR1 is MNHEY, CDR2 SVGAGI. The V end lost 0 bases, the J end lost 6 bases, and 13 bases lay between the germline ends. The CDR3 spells CASSYSIRGTDTQYF. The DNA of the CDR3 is TGTGCCAGCAGTTACTCGATACGTGGGACGGATACGCAGTATTTT.